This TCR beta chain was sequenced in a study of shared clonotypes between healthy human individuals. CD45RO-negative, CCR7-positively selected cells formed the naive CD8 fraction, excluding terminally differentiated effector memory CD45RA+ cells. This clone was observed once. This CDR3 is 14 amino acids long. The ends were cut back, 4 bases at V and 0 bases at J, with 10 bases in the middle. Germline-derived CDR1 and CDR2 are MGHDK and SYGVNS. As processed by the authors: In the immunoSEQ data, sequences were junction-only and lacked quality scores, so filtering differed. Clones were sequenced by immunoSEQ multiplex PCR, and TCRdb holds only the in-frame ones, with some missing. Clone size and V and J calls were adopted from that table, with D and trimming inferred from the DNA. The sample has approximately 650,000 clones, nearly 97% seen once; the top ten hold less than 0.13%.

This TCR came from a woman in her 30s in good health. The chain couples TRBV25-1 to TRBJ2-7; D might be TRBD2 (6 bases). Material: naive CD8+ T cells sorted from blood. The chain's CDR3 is CASSAVGSSYEQYF. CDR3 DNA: TGTGCCAGCAGTGCAGTCGGGAGCTCCTACGAGCAGTACTTC.